These 8 T cell receptor beta chains share one sample of origin, sequenced in a study of regulatory and conventional T cells in RAG deficiency. Conventional CD4+ T cells were sorted from blood as CD25-low CD127-high cells. Method: immunoSEQ multiplex PCR; TCRdb's copy keeps in-frame clones and lacks some. Of tens of thousands of clones in the sample, 85% to 90% were seen once. The same data also went into a second study, on regulatory T cells. That report notes: Primers: 52 TRBV forward and 13 TRBJ reverse.

Sequencing was done on a sample of CD4+ effector T cells sorted from blood. These receptors were taken from a human donor in good health.

The V gene is TRBV19, the J gene TRBJ2-7; TRBD2 matches at 11 bases. CDR3 length equals 19 residues. The J segment lost 1 base and the V segment lost 2 bases, leaving 13 bases of the junction unmatched. In germline, CDR1 is LNHDA, CDR2 SQIVND (reference sequence). The CDR3 sequence: CASSIIGTSGPRGSYEQYF. The CDR3 DNA reads TGTGCCAGTAGTATAATTGGGACTAGCGGTCCCAGGGGGTCCTACGAGCAGTACTTC.

The genes are TRBV5-5 and TRBJ1-5, with D tentatively TRBD1 (6 bases). The germline V gene has CDR1 SGHKS and CDR2 YYEKEE (reference sequence). This CDR3 spans 14 amino acids. With 0 bases removed from V and 9 bases from J, the gap between germline ends came to 13 bases. The CDR3 is CASSLDGGRLPQHF. CDR3 DNA: TGTGCCAGCAGCTTGGATGGGGGGCGCCTGCCCCAGCATTTT.

The genes are TRBV19 and TRBJ1-5; D might be TRBD1 (5 bases). The V end was cut by 3 bases, the J end by 7 bases, with 13 bases between. Germline V gives CDR1 LNHDA, CDR2 SQIVND (reference sequence). The CDR3 sequence is 14 residues long. CDR3 amino acids: CASSIEQQGQPQHF. The DNA for the CDR3 is TGTGCCAGTAGTATTGAACAGCAGGGCCAGCCCCAGCATTTT.

V gene TRBV7-8 combines with J gene TRBJ1-5, with D perhaps TRBD1 (6 bases). Germline V gene sequence: CDR1 SGHVS, CDR2 FQNEAQ. V shed 5 bases and J shed 5 bases, with 13 bases lying between them. The length of the CDR3 is 14 residues. CDR3 loop: CASSIRDNHQPQHF. CDR3 nucleotides: TGTGCCAGCAGCATCCGGGACAACCATCAGCCCCAGCATTTT.

The CDR3 reads CASSTKQGRNSPLHF. CDR3 bases: TGTGCCAGTAGTACCAAACAGGGCCGAAATTCACCCCTCCACTTT. The chain has TRBV19 and TRBJ1-6; weak D call: TRBD1 (6 bases). V was shortened by 4 bases and J by 7 bases, with 14 bases between the two germline ends. The V gene's germline CDR1 is LNHDA and CDR2 SQIVND (reference sequence). This CDR3 comprises 15 residues.

This clone was observed a few times. The genes are TRBV19 and TRBJ1-4; 8 positions agree with TRBD1. J gave up 8 bases and V 4 bases, and 9 bases lay outside the gene matches. Germline V gene sequence: CDR1 LNHDA, CDR2 SQIVND (reference sequence). This CDR3 is built from 15 residues. In nucleotides, the CDR3 is TGTGCCAGTAGTACCCAACAGGGGGTAGCGGAAAAACTGTTTTTT. Protein: CASSTQQGVAEKLFF. Full variable domain (remainder filled in from reference TRBV19 and TRBJ1-4): DGGITQSPKYLFRKEGQNVTLSCEQNLNHDAMYWYRQDPGQGLRLIYYSQIVNDFQKGDIAEGYSVSREKKESFPLTVTSAQKNPTAFYLCASSTQQGVAEKLFFGSGTQLSVL.

In its sample, this clone was seen once. This chain joins TRBV5-1 and TRBJ1-2; D gene unclear. V lost 0 bases to trimming and J lost 8 bases, with 11 bases between them. The CDR3 contains 13 residues. Germline assignment: CDR1 SGHRS and CDR2 YFSETQ. CDR3 protein: CASSLDGLDGYTF. In nucleotides, the CDR3 is TGCGCCAGCAGCTTGGACGGATTGGACGGCTACACCTTC.

This clone showed up just once. The V gene is TRBV28, the J gene TRBJ2-7; 11 nucleotides line up with TRBD1. This CDR3 comprises 15 residues. Germline V gives CDR1 MDHEN, CDR2 SYDVKM. Trimming removed 6 bases from V and 3 bases from J; junction bases left unmatched: 7. The CDR3 coding sequence is TGTGCCAGCAGCCGGGCCGGGACAGGGGGCTACGAGCAGTACTTC. It translates to CASSRAGTGGYEQYF.